These 15 T cell receptor beta chains share one sample of origin, sequenced in a study of CD8 T cells in Susac syndrome (dated by TCRdb to between 2018 and 2021). The library came from the immunoSEQ multiplex PCR assay. RNA was extracted with the RNeasy kit and about 0.45 to 1 ug was reverse transcribed using random hexamers. Using fastp at Q25 and MiXCR, TCRdb reprocessed the public reads and kept productive beta chains. Rows matching on CDR3 protein sequence are summarized as one entry with the most common DNA and genes. The sample contains around 120,000 distinct CDR3 sequences, roughly 94% of them found a single time. Jointly, the top ten make up around 0.13% of the sample. The sample taken for sequencing was CD4+ T cells from PBMCs. These receptors all come from a human donor with multiple sclerosis.

This chain connects TRBV7-9 to TRBJ2-2; possibly TRBD1 or TRBD2 for D (5 bases each). Per germline, CDR1 SEHNR and CDR2 FQNEAQ (reference sequence). The CDR3 loop spans 16 amino acids. Trimming pared 4 bases from V and 0 bases from J, leaving 12 bases between. CDR3 loop: CASSSAGTANTGELFF. The CDR3 bases are TGTGCCAGCAGCTCCGCCGGGACGGCGAACACCGGGGAGCTGTTTTTT.

The V gene is TRBV27, the J gene TRBJ2-7; either TRBD1 or TRBD2 may supply D (5 bases each). The V end was cut by 9 bases, the J end by 2 bases, with 11 bases between. The CDR3 contains 12 residues. Germline-derived CDR1 and CDR2 are MNHEY and SMNVEV (reference sequence). The CDR3 DNA is TGTGCCAGGACGGGGCGGACCTACGAGCAGTACTTC. Translating gives CARTGRTYEQYF.

About this clonotype itself: At one end the junction does not follow the germline gene, possibly because of a read error. The chain combines TRBV27 with TRBJ1-5, with D perhaps TRBD1 (6 bases). This CDR3 region has 16 residues. The germline CDR1 and CDR2 sequences are MNHEY and SMNVEV (reference sequence). CDR3 nucleotide sequence: TGTGCCAGCAGGTTATCCAGTGCAGGGGATCAAGGTCCCCAGCATTTT. Its protein is CASRLSSAGDQGPQHF.

This chain uses TRBV5-1 with TRBJ1-1; weak D call: TRBD1 (5 bases). CDR3 size: 14 residues. Trimming took 6 bases from V and 0 from J, leaving 12 bases between them. Looked up from germline, CDR1 is SGHRS and CDR2 is YFSETQ. The CDR3 region is CASTLWGMNTEAFF. The CDR3 DNA reads TGCGCCAGCACCCTCTGGGGGATGAACACTGAAGCTTTCTTT. The variable domain in full, with the rest retrieved from reference TRBV5-1 and TRBJ1-1, is KAGVTQTPRYLIKTRGQQVTLSCSPISGHRSVSWYQQTPGQGLQFLFEYFSETQRNKGNFPGRFSGRQFSNSRSEMNVSTLELGDSALYLCASTLWGMNTEAFFGQGTRLTVV.

The CDR3: CASSPQDLRGANVLTF. CDR3 nucleotide sequence: TGCGCCAGCAGCCCTCAGGACCTCCGCGGGGCCAACGTCCTGACTTTC. This chain links TRBV4-1 with TRBJ2-6; D not certain. CDR3 length: 16 amino acids. CDR1 is MGHRA, CDR2 YSYEKL, per germline. V was trimmed by 4 bases and J by 4 bases, leaving 14 bases between them.

This chain connects TRBV11-2 to TRBJ2-7; TRBD1 might be the D (5 bases). The CDR3 loop spans 13 amino acids. The germline V gene has CDR1 SGHAT and CDR2 FQNNGV. The V end was cut by 1 base, the J end by 5 bases, with 9 bases between. The CDR3, as DNA: TGTGCCAGCAGCTTAGCCAGGGATCACGAGCAGTACTTC. This codes for CASSLARDHEQYF. Combining the CDR3 with reference TRBV11-2 and TRBJ2-7 gives the whole variable domain EAGVAQSPRYKIIEKRQSVAFWCNPISGHATLYWYQQILGQGPKLLIQFQNNGVVDDSQLPKDRFSAERLKGVDSTLKIQPAKLEDSAVYLCASSLARDHEQYFGPGTRLTVT.

The rearrangement uses TRBV3-1 and TRBJ2-2, with 9 bases identical to TRBD1. Germline CDR1 reads LGHDT; CDR2 reads YNNKEL (reference sequence). Germline trimming cut 4 bases from V and 4 bases from J; bases unmatched to any gene: 4. This CDR3 region has 15 residues. The CDR3: CASSPRDRATGELFF. The DNA of the CDR3 is TGTGCCAGCAGCCCCCGGGACAGGGCCACCGGGGAGCTGTTTTTT.

The chain couples TRBV6-5 to TRBJ1-1; D is perhaps TRBD1 (6 bases). Germline V gene data show CDR1 as MNHEY and CDR2 as SVGAGI. The CDR3 runs to 18 residues. V was pared by 0 bases and J by 1 base, with 18 bases between. Written as DNA, the CDR3 is TGTGCCAGCAGTTACTCGATAGTGTGGGGGCCACGGAACACTGAAGCTTTCTTT. It yields the protein CASSYSIVWGPRNTEAFF.

V usage is TRBV2 and J usage is TRBJ1-1; maybe TRBD1 (6 bases). This CDR3 comprises 14 residues. The germline V gene has CDR1 SNHLY and CDR2 FYNNEI. V was shortened by 6 bases and J by 5 bases, with 16 bases between the two germline ends. This CDR3 is CASSPQGLRTEAFF. The CDR3 DNA follows: TGTGCCAGCAGCCCGCAGGGGCTGCGGACTGAAGCTTTCTTT.

The rearrangement uses TRBV14 and TRBJ2-2; D remains unclear. V was clipped by 6 bases and J by 13 bases, with 15 bases between them. Per the germline V gene, CDR1 is SGHDN and CDR2 is FVKESK. This CDR3 contains 12 residues. The CDR3 nucleotides are TGTGCCAGCAGTGACTCTTGGATAGGGCTGTTTTTT. It codes for CASSDSWIGLFF.

The rearrangement uses TRBV19 and TRBJ1-5; 8 bases line up with TRBD1. This CDR3 has 15 residues. Germline V gives CDR1 LNHDA, CDR2 SQIVND (reference sequence). The V and J ends lost 5 bases and 3 bases, in that order; junction bases with no gene match: 6. The CDR3 DNA is TGTGCCAGTAGTTCACCGGGACAGGACAATCAGCCCCAGCATTTT. Its protein product is CASSSPGQDNQPQHF.

The rearrangement joins TRBV19 to TRBJ1-2; D unresolved. Trimming shortened V by 1 base and J by 3 bases, and 6 bases separated the two germline ends. The germline V gene has CDR1 LNHDA and CDR2 SQIVND (reference sequence). The CDR3 runs to 13 residues. The DNA of the CDR3 is TGTGCCAGTAGTATAGGGACGGACTATGGCTACACCTTC. Translation: CASSIGTDYGYTF.

The rearrangement uses TRBV6-5 and TRBJ2-7; weak D call: TRBD1 (5 bases). The CDR3 has 13 amino acids. In germline, CDR1 is MNHEY, CDR2 SVGAGI. V was clipped by 7 bases and J by 0 bases, with 10 bases between them. DNA for the CDR3: TGTGCCAGCAAAAGGGGCTCCTCCTACGAGCAGTACTTC. Translation gives CASKRGSSYEQYF.

The rearrangement links TRBV6-1 to TRBJ2-5; 14 bases are a match to TRBD2. V gave up 6 bases and J gave up 1 base; unmatched junction bases: 4. Germline lookup yields CDR1 MNHNS and CDR2 SASEGT. This CDR3 spans 16 amino acids. In nucleotides, the CDR3 is TGTGCCAGCAGCAGGACTAGCGGGAGGTTCCAAGAGACCCAGTACTTC. It codes for CASSRTSGRFQETQYF.

This sequence joins TRBV28 and TRBJ1-1; 11 nucleotides agree with TRBD1. The CDR3 contains 13 residues. CDR1 MDHEN and CDR2 SYDVKM come from the germline V gene. Losses at the gene ends were 8 bases for V and 6 bases for J; bases not matched to a gene: 5. CDR3 region: CASLRDRGAEAFF. The CDR3 bases are TGTGCCAGCCTCCGGGACAGGGGGGCTGAAGCTTTCTTT.